One sample yielded the 10 T cell receptor beta chains listed below, sequenced in a study of blood T cell repertoires in COVID-19. Clones were sequenced by immunoSEQ multiplex PCR, and TCRdb holds only the in-frame ones, with some missing. Seen here are fewer than 250,000 clones, 75% to 90% observed once, and the top ten hold around 1.2%. Sequencing was performed on peripheral blood. The receptors come from a man aged 30 to 45 with acute or convalescent COVID-19.

The chain links TRBV4-1 to TRBJ1-1; 8 bases are a match to TRBD1. Germline V gives CDR1 MGHRA, CDR2 YSYEKL. The CDR3 contains 15 residues. The V and J ends lost 5 bases and 2 bases, in that order; junction bases with no gene match: 7. CDR3 DNA sequence: TGCGCCAGCAGCGCGGGACAGGTGAGTAACACTGAAGCTTTCTTT. Translated, it gives CASSAGQVSNTEAFF.

This chain uses TRBV5-1 with TRBJ2-7; TRBD1 agrees at 11 bases. The germline V gene has CDR1 SGHRS and CDR2 YFSETQ. The trim removed 6 bases at V and 5 bases at J, leaving 10 bases unmatched. The CDR3 contains 15 residues. In DNA form, the CDR3 reads TGCGCCAGCACTCTCACCGGGACAGGGGGAGACGAGCAGTACTTC. Translating it yields CASTLTGTGGDEQYF.

This clone was recorded only once. The genes are TRBV28 and TRBJ1-2; unclear D gene. Germline loops: CDR1 MDHEN, CDR2 SYDVKM. V was cut by 5 bases and J by 0 bases, with 10 bases left in between. The CDR3 is 14 residues long. For the CDR3, the DNA is TGTGCCAGCAGTCCTCATCGAGCTAACTATGGCTACACCTTC. This sequence encodes CASSPHRANYGYTF.

CDR3: CASILSMGGNTDTQYF. CDR3 coding DNA: TGTGCCAGCATCTTATCCATGGGGGGAAACACAGATACGCAGTATTTT. The chain employs TRBV28 and TRBJ2-3, with a possible D match to TRBD2 (6 bases). CDR1 is MDHEN and CDR2 is SYDVKM in the germline V gene. There are 16 residues in the CDR3. With 7 bases removed from V and 2 bases from J, the gap between germline ends came to 19 bases.

The rearrangement joins TRBV12-3 or TRBV12-4 to TRBJ1-2; unclear D gene. CDR3 length: 11 residues. Trimming took 8 bases from V and 4 from J, leaving 8 bases between them. The DNA of the CDR3 is TGTGCCAGCGTAGGACTCTATGGCTACACCTTC. Encoded protein: CASVGLYGYTF.

The rearrangement links TRBV5-1 to TRBJ1-1; the D gene is possibly TRBD1 (6 bases). Trimming took off 4 bases at V and 1 base at J, with 11 bases between the two ends. The CDR3 runs 14 residues. The germline V gene has CDR1 SGHRS and CDR2 YFSETQ. The CDR3 spells CASSPIQGNTEAFF. The CDR3, as DNA: TGCGCCAGCAGCCCCATACAGGGGAACACTGAAGCTTTCTTT.

The chain is built from TRBV6-5 and TRBJ2-7; the D gene is possibly TRBD2 (5 bases). The CDR3 sequence is 13 residues long. Germline-derived CDR1 and CDR2 are MNHEY and SVGAGI. V dropped 5 bases and J dropped 2 bases, with 10 bases sitting between them. CDR3 loop: CASSTDWTYEQYF. The CDR3 nucleotides read TGTGCCAGCAGTACGGACTGGACCTACGAGCAGTACTTC.

This clone was seen just once. The rearrangement uses TRBV25-1 and TRBJ2-1; D is unresolved. CDR3 length: 12 residues. Germline V gene data show CDR1 as MGHDK and CDR2 as SYGVNS. V lost 6 bases and J lost 5, with 8 bases in between. CDR3 sequence: CASSHTDNEQFF. The CDR3 DNA sequence: TGTGCCAGCAGCCACACCGACAATGAGCAGTTCTTC.

The rearrangement uses TRBV7-9 and TRBJ1-2, with TRBD1 as a possible D gene (5 bases). In germline, CDR1 is SEHNR, CDR2 FQNEAQ (reference sequence). Trimming pared 5 bases from V and 4 bases from J, leaving 14 bases between. The length of the CDR3 is 14 residues. The CDR3 bases are TGTGCCAGCAGCCATACTGACAGCAGCTATGGCTACACCTTC. Protein product: CASSHTDSSYGYTF.

The V call is TRBV2, the J call TRBJ1-5; a possible D gene is TRBD1 (5 bases). Germline CDR1 SNHLY, CDR2 FYNNEI. With 1 base removed from V and 6 bases from J, the gap between germline ends came to 10 bases. The CDR3 is 14 amino acids. CDR3 bases: TGTGCCAGCAGTGAAGATTGGGGCGGTCAGCCCCAGCATTTT. Its translation is CASSEDWGGQPQHF.